This TCR beta chain was sequenced during a study of shared clonotypes between healthy human individuals (dated by TCRdb to 2018 to 2020). About the investigation overall: Three men and two women, aged 18 to 49 years, made up the cohort. Leukapheresis yielded between about 0.94 and 9 billion PBMCs per donor. The study deeply sequenced blood TCR repertoires of five healthy adults to estimate repertoire size and the extent of clonotype sharing between individuals. For each donor, CD4 naive and CD4 memory were each given three plates, CD8 naive was given two plates, and CD8 memory was given one plate. Different laboratories and diverse techniques were used to prepare libraries and sequence TCR repertoires, to increase sequencing depth and limit assay-specific biases.

Healthy HIV-negative adults with no recently reported acute infections or vaccinations were included as donors. Only Caucasian adults living in Nashville, Tennessee, USA were represented among the donors. Magnetic negative selection was used to enrich CD4+ T cells, after which naive cells were positively selected on CD45RA and the negative fraction became the memory subset. After blood collection by leukapheresis, PBMCs were isolated using Ficoll-Histopaque density gradient centrifugation and then cryopreserved in the vapor phase of liquid nitrogen. Analytical flow cytometry was used to check the purity and quantity of every magnetically sorted T cell population. Each sorted fraction had its genomic DNA isolated and then quantified by UV absorbance on a Nanodrop 2000c. The paper as a whole reports these results and caveats: Clonotypes shared by all four sorted-subset donors showed higher generation probabilities than non-shared clonotypes. Based on pairwise subsampling, the degree of clonotype sharing among donors was expected to be affected by sequencing depth. The genetic and exposure-history diversity represented was limited by the small number of donors. Naive subsets generally had larger estimated clonotype richness than memory subsets did. Only blood was sampled, and tissue TCR repertoires likely differ from those in blood. Across a handful of donors, around 5.4% of naive CD4, roughly 3.8% of naive CD8, approximately 2.5% of memory CD4, and about 0.44% of memory CD8 clonotypes were shared. Rarefaction of sorted-subset datasets indicated incomplete sequencing despite the large sequencing depth.

The germline V and J ends show losses of 4 bases and 4 bases respectively, and no gene match explains 6 bases of the junction. CDR1 SGHTA and CDR2 FQGNSA are derived from the germline V gene. There are 16 amino acids in the CDR3, from cysteine to phenylalanine inclusive. Only CDR3 DNA remains: 48 bases, in frame from the first base. Remarks on this clone: The antigen it binds to is not known. The sample holds no much larger clone one base away, and base qualities are not on file. Other DNA sequences within the sample encode an identical CDR3.

Using the deep immunoSEQ assay, TCR CDR3 regions were amplified from genomic DNA by multiplex PCR. Extracted genomic DNA from each cell subset was spread evenly across all wells of several immunoSEQ 96-well plates, with each plate serving as a replicate. For sorted subsets, 150 to 250 ng genomic DNA, equal to 30,000 to 35,000 T cell genomes, was loaded into each replicate PCR. The purified libraries were quantified using a Qubit 3.0 fluorometer, sized with a Bioanalyzer 2100, and then quantified again using the KAPA Library Quantification kit. Every immunoSEQ 96-well plate was sequenced on a separate single-read 150-cycle Illumina NextSeq 550 flow cell. The source study handled its data this way. Because only junctional sequences without quality scores were contained in the immunoSEQ output, filtering matching that applied to full-length reads could not be performed. To assign V/J genes and CDR3, sequences were annotated against IMGT germline references using PyIR, a Python wrapper for IgBLAST v1.9. Any read was removed if the V/J assignment was weak (E-value above 1e-6), the CDR3 was missing, or the read contained stop codons, out-of-frame junctions, or ambiguous translated residues. V3J clonotypes were defined by identical inferred V gene, J gene, and CDR3 amino acid sequence. To compute the percentage overlap between repertoires, the number of shared unique clonotypes was divided by the size of the smaller repertoire. Three approaches were used to assess repertoire richness: RTK rarefaction, the Chao1 estimator, and Recon v2.1 estimates of unobserved clonotypes. For all TCRbeta clonotypes obtained by the gDNA method from four donors, generation probabilities were computed with OLGA. Here the immuneACCESS table is served through TCRdb, limited to in-frame sequences with V and J called. Missing clones are a known gap in these copies; in checked studies unresolved V genes cover under half, and the rest lacks a known reason. The V and J calls and clone size were taken over from that table, and D and trimming were inferred from the DNA. The sample contains 2 million to 2.5 million clones, 90% to 97% of them found a single time. The leading ten clones occupy roughly 0.13% of the sample.

This TCR was sampled from a man between 18 and 29 years old in good health. The V gene is TRBV7-2 and the J gene is TRBJ2-7, with TRBD2 identical over 14 junction bases. Source material: naive CD4+ T cells sorted from blood. The cell subset or site label, as the study defines it: CD45RA+ positively selected. The CDR3 in this case is CASSSRTSGRRYEQYF. The sequence in DNA is TGTGCCAGCAGCTCTCGGACTAGCGGGAGGCGGTACGAGCAGTACTTC.